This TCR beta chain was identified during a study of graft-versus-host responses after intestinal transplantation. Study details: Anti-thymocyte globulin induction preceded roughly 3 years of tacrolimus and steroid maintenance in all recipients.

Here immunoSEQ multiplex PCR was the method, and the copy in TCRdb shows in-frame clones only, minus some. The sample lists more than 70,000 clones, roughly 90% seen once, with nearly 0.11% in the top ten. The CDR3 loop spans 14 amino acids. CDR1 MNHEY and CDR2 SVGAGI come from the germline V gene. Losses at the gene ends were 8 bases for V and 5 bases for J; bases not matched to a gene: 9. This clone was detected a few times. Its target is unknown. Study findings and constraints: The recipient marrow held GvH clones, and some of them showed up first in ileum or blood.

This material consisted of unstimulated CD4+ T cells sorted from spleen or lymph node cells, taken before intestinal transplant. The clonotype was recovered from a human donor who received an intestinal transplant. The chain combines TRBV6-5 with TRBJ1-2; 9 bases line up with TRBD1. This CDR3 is CASGRTGDGYGYTF. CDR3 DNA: TGTGCCAGCGGACGGACAGGGGACGGGTATGGCTACACCTTC.